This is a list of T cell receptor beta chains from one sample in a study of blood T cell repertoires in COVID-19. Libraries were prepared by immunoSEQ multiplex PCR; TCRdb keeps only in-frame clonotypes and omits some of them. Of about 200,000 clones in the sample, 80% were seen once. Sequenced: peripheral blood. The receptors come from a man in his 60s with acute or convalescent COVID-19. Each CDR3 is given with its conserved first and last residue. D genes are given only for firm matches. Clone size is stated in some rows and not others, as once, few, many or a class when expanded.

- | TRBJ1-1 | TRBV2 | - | TGTGCCAGCAGCTATTCGGACACTGAAGCTTTCTTT | CASSYSDTEAFF
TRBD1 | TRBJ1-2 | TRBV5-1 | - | TGCGCCAGCAGCACAGGGACAGGGGGTGCGGGCTATGGCTACACCTTC | CASSTGTGGAGYGYTF
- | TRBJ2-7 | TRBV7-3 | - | TGTGCCAGCAGCTCGGACAGACGAGGCGAGCAGTACTTC | CASSSDRRGEQYF
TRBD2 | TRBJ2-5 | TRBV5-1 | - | TGCGCCAGCAGCTTTTCCGGGACTAGCGGGAGTCGGGAGACCCAGTACTTC | CASSFSGTSGSRETQYF
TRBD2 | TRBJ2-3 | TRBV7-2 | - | TGTGCCAGCAGCAGAGGGGGGCGGGGGGCCACAGATACGCAGTATTTT | CASSRGGRGATDTQYF
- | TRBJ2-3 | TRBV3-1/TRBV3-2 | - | TGTGCCAGCACCTCTACCCTCAGGCCCCAGACAGCATCTAGCACAGATACGCAGTATTTT | CASTSTLRPQTASSTDTQYF
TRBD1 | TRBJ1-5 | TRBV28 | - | TGTGCCAGCAGTTTTGGGACAGTTCAGCCCCAGCATTTT | CASSFGTVQPQHF
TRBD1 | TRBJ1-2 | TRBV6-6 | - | TGTGCCAGCAGTACAAGAGGACAGGGGTCAAAAGGCTACACCTTC | CASSTRGQGSKGYTF
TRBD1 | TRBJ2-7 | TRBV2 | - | TGTGCCACCTCAAAGAGGGGACAGTCTCCCTACGAGCAGTACTTC | CATSKRGQSPYEQYF
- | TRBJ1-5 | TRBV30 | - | TGTGCCTGGAGTACCCGGGGGGGAGTGCAGCCCCAGCATTTT | CAWSTRGGVQPQHF
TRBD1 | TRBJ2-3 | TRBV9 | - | TGTGCCAGCGCGAGGGGGACAGGGAGAGATACGCAGTATTTT | CASARGTGRDTQYF
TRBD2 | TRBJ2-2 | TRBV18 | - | TGTGCCAGCTCACCACCGGGAGGGTTCACCGGGGAGCTGTTTTTT | CASSPPGGFTGELFF
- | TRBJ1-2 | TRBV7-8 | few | TGTGCCAGCAGCTGGGACAAGATCGGCTATGGCTACACCTTC | CASSWDKIGYGYTF
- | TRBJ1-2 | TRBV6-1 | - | TGTGCCAGCAGTGAAAGGCCGGGTTCCCCGGGCTACACCTTC | CASSERPGSPGYTF
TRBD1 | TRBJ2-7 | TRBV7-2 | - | TGTGCCAGCAGCAAGGACAGGGGATTCTACGAGCAGTACTTC | CASSKDRGFYEQYF
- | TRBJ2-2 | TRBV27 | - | TGTGCCAGCAGTTTAAGGGCAGGGGCCGGGGAGCTGTTTTTT | CASSLRAGAGELFF
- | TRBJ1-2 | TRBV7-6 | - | TGTGCCAGCAGCTTATCCGGGGTGCAGGTTGGGTATGGCTACACCTTC | CASSLSGVQVGYGYTF
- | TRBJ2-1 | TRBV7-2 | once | TGTGCCAGCAGCAACGGACTATACAATGAGCAGTTCTTC | CASSNGLYNEQFF
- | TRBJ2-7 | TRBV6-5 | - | TGTGCCACCAAAGGACAGATGTACGAGCAGTACTTC | CATKGQMYEQYF
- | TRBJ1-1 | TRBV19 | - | TGTGCCAGTAGTATTCGAGGCAGAACCTTAGCGAACACTGAAGCTTTCTTT | CASSIRGRTLANTEAFF
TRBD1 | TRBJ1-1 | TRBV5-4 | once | TGTGCCAGCAGCAAAAACAGGGGGAAGGACACTGAAGCTTTCTTT | CASSKNRGKDTEAFF
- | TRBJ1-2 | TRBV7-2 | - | TGTGCCAGCAGCTCTGACGGGACACTCGGGGGCTACACCTTC | CASSSDGTLGGYTF
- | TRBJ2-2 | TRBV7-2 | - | TGTGCCAGCAGCTTAGTAGGGGATACCGGGGAGCTGTTTTTT | CASSLVGDTGELFF
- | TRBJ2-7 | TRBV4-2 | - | TGTGCCAGCAGCCAAGATGAGGAGCAGTACTTC | CASSQDEEQYF
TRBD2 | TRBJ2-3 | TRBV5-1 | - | TGCGCCAGCAGCTCTTGGACTAGAGATACGCAGTATTTT | CASSSWTRDTQYF
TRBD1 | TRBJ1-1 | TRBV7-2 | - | TGTGCCAGCAGCTTAGATGGGAGACAGGGGTACAACACTGAAGCTTTCTTT | CASSLDGRQGYNTEAFF
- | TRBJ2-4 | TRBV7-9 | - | TGTGCCAGCAGCTTAATCGGGGGAGCCAAAAACATTCAGTACTTC | CASSLIGGAKNIQYF
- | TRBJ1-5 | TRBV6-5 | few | TGTGCCAGCAGTTTCGGGAGGGAAGAGGGCAATCAGCCCCAGCATTTT | CASSFGREEGNQPQHF
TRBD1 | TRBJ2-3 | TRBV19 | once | TGTGCCAGCCGGGACAGGGTCACAGATACGCAGTATTTT | CASRDRVTDTQYF
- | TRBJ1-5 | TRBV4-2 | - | TGTGCCAGCAGCCAAGATAGGGGAAAGCCCCAGCATTTT | CASSQDRGKPQHF
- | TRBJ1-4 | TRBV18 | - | TGTGCCAGCTCACCACCGGAGTATCACGGTAATGAAAAACTGTTTTTT | CASSPPEYHGNEKLFF
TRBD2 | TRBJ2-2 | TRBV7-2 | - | TGTGCCAGCAGCTTAGTCCCGACTAGCGCCGGGGAGCTGTTTTTT | CASSLVPTSAGELFF
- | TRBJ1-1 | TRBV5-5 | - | TGTGCCAGCAGCTTGAACCCTAGAGGGGGCACTGAAGCTTTCTTT | CASSLNPRGGTEAFF
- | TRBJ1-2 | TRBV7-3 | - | TGTGCCAGCAGCTTATTATCAGGGCCGTCTGGCTACACCTTC | CASSLLSGPSGYTF
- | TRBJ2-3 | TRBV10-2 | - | TGCGCCAGCAGGGGGGGACTTCCCCGTTATACGCAGTATTTT | CASRGGLPRYTQYF
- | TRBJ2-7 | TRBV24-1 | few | TGTGCCACCAGTGGGCCGACAATGACAGGCCACCCATCCTACGAGCAGTACTTC | CATSGPTMTGHPSYEQYF
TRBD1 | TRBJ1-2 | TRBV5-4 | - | TGTGCCAGCAGCCCCTTTGGGACAGGGAGGGACTATGGCTACACCTTC | CASSPFGTGRDYGYTF